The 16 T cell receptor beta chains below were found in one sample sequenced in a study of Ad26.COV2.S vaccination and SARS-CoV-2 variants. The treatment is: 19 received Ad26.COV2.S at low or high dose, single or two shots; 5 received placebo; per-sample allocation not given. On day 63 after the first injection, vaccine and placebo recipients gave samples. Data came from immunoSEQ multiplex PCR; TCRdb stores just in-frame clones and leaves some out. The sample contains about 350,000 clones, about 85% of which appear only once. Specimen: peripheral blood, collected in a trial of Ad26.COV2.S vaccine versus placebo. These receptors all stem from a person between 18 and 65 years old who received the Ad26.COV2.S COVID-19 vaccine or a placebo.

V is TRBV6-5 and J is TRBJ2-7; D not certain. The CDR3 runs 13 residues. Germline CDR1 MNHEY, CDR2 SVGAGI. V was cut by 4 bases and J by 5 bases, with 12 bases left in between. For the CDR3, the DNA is TGTGCCAGCAGTTTGGGGTACGGCCACGAGCAGTACTTC. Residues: CASSLGYGHEQYF.

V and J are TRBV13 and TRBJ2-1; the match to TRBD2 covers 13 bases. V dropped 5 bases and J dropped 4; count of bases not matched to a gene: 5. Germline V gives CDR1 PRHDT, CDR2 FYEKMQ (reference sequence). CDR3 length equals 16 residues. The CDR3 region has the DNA TGTGCCAGCAGCCTAATGGGACTAGCGGGGTACAATGAGCAGTTCTTC. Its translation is CASSLMGLAGYNEQFF. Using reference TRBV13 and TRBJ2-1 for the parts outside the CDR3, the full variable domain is AAGVIQSPRHLIKEKRETATLKCYPIPRHDTVYWYQQGPGQDPQFLISFYEKMQSDKGSIPDRFSAQQFSDYHSELNMSSLELGDSALYFCASSLMGLAGYNEQFFGPGTRLTVL.

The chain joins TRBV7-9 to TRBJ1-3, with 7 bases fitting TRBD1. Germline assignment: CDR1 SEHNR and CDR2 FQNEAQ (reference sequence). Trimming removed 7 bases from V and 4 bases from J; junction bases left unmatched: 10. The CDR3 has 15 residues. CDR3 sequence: CASTQATGVGNTIYF. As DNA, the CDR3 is TGTGCCAGCACCCAGGCAACAGGGGTAGGAAACACCATATATTTT. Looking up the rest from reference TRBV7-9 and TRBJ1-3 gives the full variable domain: DTGVSQNPRHKITKRGQNVTFRCDPISEHNRLYWYRQTLGQGPEFLTYFQNEAQLEKSRLLSDRFSAERPKGSFSTLEIQRTEQGDSAMYLCASTQATGVGNTIYFGEGSWLTVV.

CDR3 protein: CASSKNEKLFF. The CDR3 nucleotides read TGTGCCAGCAGTAAAAATGAAAAACTGTTTTTT. V is TRBV6-5 and J is TRBJ1-4; unclear D gene. The CDR3 has 11 residues. Trimming shortened V by 5 bases and J by 5 bases, and 3 bases separated the two germline ends. Germline CDR1 MNHEY, CDR2 SVGAGI.

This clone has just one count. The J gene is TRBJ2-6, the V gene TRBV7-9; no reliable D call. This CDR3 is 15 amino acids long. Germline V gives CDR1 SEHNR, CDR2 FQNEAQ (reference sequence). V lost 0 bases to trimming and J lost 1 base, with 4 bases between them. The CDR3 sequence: CASSLAISGANVLTF. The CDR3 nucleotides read TGTGCCAGCAGCTTAGCGATTTCTGGGGCCAACGTCCTGACTTTC.

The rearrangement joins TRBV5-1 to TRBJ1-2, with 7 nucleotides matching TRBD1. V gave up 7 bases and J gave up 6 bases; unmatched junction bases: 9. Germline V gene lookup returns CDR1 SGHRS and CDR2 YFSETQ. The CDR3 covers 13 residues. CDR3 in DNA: TGCGCCAGCTCACCCGACAGGGTTGATGGCTACACCTTC. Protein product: CASSPDRVDGYTF. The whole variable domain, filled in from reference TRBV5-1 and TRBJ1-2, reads KAGVTQTPRYLIKTRGQQVTLSCSPISGHRSVSWYQQTPGQGLQFLFEYFSETQRNKGNFPGRFSGRQFSNSRSEMNVSTLELGDSALYLCASSPDRVDGYTFGSGTRLTVV.

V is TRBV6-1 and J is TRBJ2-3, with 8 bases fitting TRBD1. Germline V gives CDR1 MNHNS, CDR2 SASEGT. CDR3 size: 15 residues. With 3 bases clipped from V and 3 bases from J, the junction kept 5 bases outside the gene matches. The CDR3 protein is CASSDRGRGTDTQYF. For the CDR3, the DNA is TGTGCCAGCAGTGACAGGGGGCGCGGGACAGATACGCAGTATTTT.

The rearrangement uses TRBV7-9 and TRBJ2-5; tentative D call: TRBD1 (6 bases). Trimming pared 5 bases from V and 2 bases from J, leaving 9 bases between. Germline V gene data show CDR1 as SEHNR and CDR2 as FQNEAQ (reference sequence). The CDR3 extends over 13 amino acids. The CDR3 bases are TGTGCCAGCAGCCCCGGACAGCAAGAGACCCAGTACTTC. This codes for CASSPGQQETQYF.

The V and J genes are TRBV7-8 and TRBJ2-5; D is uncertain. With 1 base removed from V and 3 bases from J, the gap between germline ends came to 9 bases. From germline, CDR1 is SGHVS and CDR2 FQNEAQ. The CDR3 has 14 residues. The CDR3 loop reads CASSLGVREETQYF. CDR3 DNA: TGTGCCAGCAGCTTAGGGGTTAGGGAAGAGACCCAGTACTTC.

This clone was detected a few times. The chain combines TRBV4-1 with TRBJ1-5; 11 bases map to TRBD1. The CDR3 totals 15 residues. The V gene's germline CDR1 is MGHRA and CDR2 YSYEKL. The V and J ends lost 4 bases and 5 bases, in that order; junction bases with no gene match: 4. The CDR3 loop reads CASSLGQGADQPQHF. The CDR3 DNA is TGCGCCAGCAGCCTCGGACAGGGGGCCGATCAGCCCCAGCATTTT.

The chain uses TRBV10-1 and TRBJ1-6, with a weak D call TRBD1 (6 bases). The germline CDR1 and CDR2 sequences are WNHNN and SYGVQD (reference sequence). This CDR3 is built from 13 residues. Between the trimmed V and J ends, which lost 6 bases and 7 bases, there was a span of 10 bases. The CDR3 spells CASSPDRNSPLHF. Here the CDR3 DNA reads TGCGCCAGCAGCCCCGACAGGAATTCACCCCTCCACTTT.

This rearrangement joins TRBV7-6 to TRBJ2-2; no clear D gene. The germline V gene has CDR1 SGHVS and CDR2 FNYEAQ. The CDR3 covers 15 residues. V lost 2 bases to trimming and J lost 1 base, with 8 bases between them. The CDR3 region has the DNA TGTGCCAGCAGCTTATTGCAGGAGAACACCGGGGAGCTGTTTTTT. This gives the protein CASSLLQENTGELFF.

CDR3 bases: TGTGCCAGCAGCTCGAAGTTGTGGGGGCCAACTTCCTACGAGCAGTACTTC. Its translation is CASSSKLWGPTSYEQYF. This chain links TRBV7-2 with TRBJ2-7; D perhaps matches TRBD1 (6 bases). Germline V gives CDR1 SGHTA, CDR2 FQGNSA. The CDR3 totals 17 residues. The V end was cut by 4 bases, the J end by 1 base, with 20 bases between. Drawing the rest from reference TRBV7-2 and TRBJ2-7, the complete variable domain is GAGVSQSPSNKVTEKGKDVELRCDPISGHTALYWYRQSLGQGLEFLIYFQGNSAPDKSGLPSDRFSAERTGGSVSTLTIQRTQQEDSAVYLCASSSKLWGPTSYEQYFGPGTRLTVT.

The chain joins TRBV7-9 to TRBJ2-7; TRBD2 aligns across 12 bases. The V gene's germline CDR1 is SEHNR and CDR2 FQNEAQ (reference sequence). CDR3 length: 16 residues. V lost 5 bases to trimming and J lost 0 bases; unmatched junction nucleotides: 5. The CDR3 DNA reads TGTGCCAGCAGCGGACGGACTAGCGGGGACTCCTACGAGCAGTACTTC. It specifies CASSGRTSGDSYEQYF.

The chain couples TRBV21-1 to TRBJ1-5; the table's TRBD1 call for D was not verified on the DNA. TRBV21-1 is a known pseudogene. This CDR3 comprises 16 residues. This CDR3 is CASSRGQGMCNQPQHF. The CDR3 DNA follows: TGTGCCAGCAGCAGGGGACAGGGAATGTGCAATCAGCCCCAGCATTTT.

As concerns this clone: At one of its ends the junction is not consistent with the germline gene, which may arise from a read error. This chain's CDR3 is CATSDTTSGEGLYSEQFF. CDR3 coding DNA: TGTGCCACCAGTGATACCACAAGCGGGGAGGGCCTTTACAGTGAGCAGTTCTTC. This sequence joins TRBV24-1 and TRBJ2-1, with 7 nucleotides matching TRBD2. CDR3 length: 18 amino acids. Germline CDR1 and CDR2: KGHDR and SFDVKD.